One sample yielded the 32 T cell receptor beta chains listed below, sequenced in a study of shared clonotypes between healthy human individuals. This table comes from immunoSEQ multiplex PCR, and its TCRdb copy is limited to in-frame clones, with some not included. Of approximately 470,000 clones in the sample, 60% to 80% were seen once. The sequenced sample was PBMCs. The receptors originated from a woman aged 40 to 50 in good health. Some clones in this sample may be carry-over from other donors' samples.

On this clone itself: This same CDR3 is encoded by further DNA sequences in the sample. The V call is TRBV11-2, the J call TRBJ1-2; TRBD1 agrees at 8 bases. With 3 bases clipped from V and 5 bases from J, the junction kept 8 bases outside the gene matches. Germline V gene sequence: CDR1 SGHAT, CDR2 FQNNGV. CDR3 length: 15 residues. This chain's CDR3 is CASSLSGTGDYGYTF. The CDR3 DNA sequence: TGTGCCAGCAGCTTGTCCGGGACAGGCGATTATGGCTACACCTTC.

V usage is TRBV28 and J usage is TRBJ1-5; D perhaps matches TRBD1 (5 bases). Germline V gene data show CDR1 as MDHEN and CDR2 as SYDVKM. V was trimmed by 2 bases and J by 5 bases, leaving 7 bases between them. The CDR3 is 13 residues long. The CDR3: CASSLPGDQPQHF. In DNA form, the CDR3 reads TGTGCCAGCAGTTTACCGGGGGATCAGCCCCAGCATTTT.

CDR3 residues: CASSSTQPQHF. For the CDR3, the DNA is TGTGCCAGCAGTTCCACCCAGCCCCAGCATTTT. The V and J genes are TRBV28 and TRBJ1-5; no definite D call. The germline V gene encodes CDR1 MDHEN and CDR2 SYDVKM. CDR3 length equals 11 residues. Trimming removed 4 bases from V and 7 bases from J, with 5 bases in between.

V and J are TRBV19 and TRBJ2-7, with TRBD2 matching 10 bases. This CDR3 region has 15 residues. Germline assignment: CDR1 LNHDA and CDR2 SQIVND (reference sequence). J gave up 7 bases and V 2 bases, and 8 bases lay outside the gene matches. CDR3 residues: CASSISSSGRNEQYF. The DNA of the CDR3 is TGTGCCAGTAGTATATCTTCTAGCGGGAGAAATGAGCAGTACTTC.

This clone was observed once. The rearrangement uses TRBV7-8 and TRBJ2-2; 9 bases are a match to TRBD2. CDR3 length: 19 amino acids. Germline V lookup: CDR1 SGHVS, CDR2 FQNEAQ. V lost 2 bases to trimming and J lost 5 bases; unmatched junction nucleotides: 15. CDR3 nucleotides: TGTGCCAGCAGCTTATATGGGACTAGCTGGCCCCTAGGTACCGGGGAGCTGTTTTTT. It yields the protein CASSLYGTSWPLGTGELFF.

CDR3 amino acids: CASSGTSGRSGELFF. CDR3 in DNA: TGTGCCAGCAGCGGGACTAGCGGGAGGTCCGGGGAGCTGTTTTTT. The chain employs TRBV5-6 and TRBJ2-2, with TRBD2 matching over 15 bases. Germline V CDR1 and CDR2: SGHDT, YYEEEE. The CDR3 length is 15 residues. V was clipped by 4 bases and J by 6 bases; unmatched bases: 1.

The table lists this clone with a count of one. The J gene is TRBJ2-7, the V gene TRBV5-6; 8 nucleotides match TRBD2. The trim removed 4 bases at V and 5 bases at J, leaving 8 bases unmatched. This CDR3 is 14 amino acids long. CDR1 is SGHDT and CDR2 is YYEEEE in the germline V gene. The CDR3 sequence is CASSLPGGRNEQYF. In DNA, the CDR3 is TGTGCCAGCAGCCTCCCGGGGGGGCGGAACGAGCAGTACTTC.

This clone was observed a single time. The V and J genes are TRBV21-1 and TRBJ1-6; the table's D call of TRBD1 was not tested on the DNA. TRBV21-1 is termed a pseudogene. There are 14 residues in the CDR3. The CDR3 DNA follows: TGTGCCAGCCCAAGGACAGCGGCTAATTCACCCCTCCACTTT. Amino acids: CASPRTAANSPLHF.

This chain connects TRBV6-5 to TRBJ1-1; possible D gene TRBD1, 6 bases. Germline V gene lookup returns CDR1 MNHEY and CDR2 SVGAGI. The CDR3 loop spans 15 amino acids. Between the trimmed V and J ends, which lost 5 bases and 3 bases, there was a span of 16 bases. The CDR3 nucleotides read TGTGCCAGCAGTCCCTACAGGGTGGTGGACACTGAAGCTTTCTTT. Its translation: CASSPYRVVDTEAFF.

This rearrangement joins TRBV2 to TRBJ2-1; tentatively, D is TRBD2 (6 bases). Germline V gene sequence: CDR1 SNHLY, CDR2 FYNNEI. This CDR3 has 16 residues. Trimming removed 6 bases from V and 4 bases from J, with 19 bases in between. DNA of the CDR3: TGTGCCAGCAGGAAGGCGGTCGGGAGTTCTTACAATGAGCAGTTCTTC. Translation: CASRKAVGSSYNEQFF.

CDR3 region: CTSSQVGLAGSEQYF. Written as DNA, the CDR3 is TGCACCAGCAGCCAAGTGGGACTAGCTGGTAGCGAGCAGTACTTC. The chain is built from TRBV1 and TRBJ2-5; TRBD2, the D gene given by the table, was not confirmed from the DNA. The DNA matches TRBJ2-7 better at its end, which makes the J call doubtful. TRBV1 is labeled a pseudogene. CDR3 length: 15 amino acids.

This chain links TRBV7-8 with TRBJ2-7; tentatively, D is TRBD1 or TRBD2 (5 bases each). Trimming took 5 bases from V and 5 from J, leaving 10 bases between them. The CDR3 totals 12 residues. Per germline, CDR1 SGHVS and CDR2 FQNEAQ. The DNA of the CDR3 is TGTGCCAGCAGCCGAGGGGTCCACGAGCAGTACTTC. Its protein is CASSRGVHEQYF.

There are a few counts of this clone. The chain recombines TRBV7-9 with TRBJ2-5, with 9 nucleotides matching TRBD1. This CDR3 spans 14 amino acids. V gave up 2 bases and J gave up 4 bases; unmatched junction bases: 2. Germline loops: CDR1 SEHNR, CDR2 FQNEAQ (reference sequence). The CDR3 bases are TGTGCCAGCAGCTTAACAGGGGGCCCAGAGACCCAGTACTTC. Its translation is CASSLTGGPETQYF.

The chain has TRBV5-1 and TRBJ2-5; D not certain. The V gene's germline CDR1 is SGHRS and CDR2 YFSETQ. Trimming left V 1 base short and J 1 base short, with 11 bases between. This CDR3 has 15 amino acids. CDR3 protein: CASSLSPLGQETQYF. The CDR3 DNA follows: TGCGCCAGCAGCTTGTCCCCGTTGGGCCAAGAGACCCAGTACTTC.

The chain has TRBV7-2 and TRBJ1-6; no clear D. The V gene lost 6 bases and the J gene lost 0 bases, with 9 bases spanning the gap. Germline assignment: CDR1 SGHTA and CDR2 FQGNSA. CDR3 length: 15 amino acids. CDR3 sequence: CASRLSSSYNSPLHF. As DNA, the CDR3 is TGTGCCAGCAGACTTTCGAGCTCCTATAATTCACCCCTCCACTTT.

This chain joins TRBV6-1 and TRBJ2-7, with a tentative D call TRBD2 (6 bases). Between the trimmed V and J ends, which lost 6 bases and 6 bases, there was a span of 18 bases. This CDR3 contains 14 residues. The germline V gene has CDR1 MNHNS and CDR2 SASEGT. CDR3 amino acids: CASRMGLQGIEQYF. The CDR3, as DNA: TGTGCCAGCAGGATGGGACTGCAAGGTATCGAGCAGTACTTC.

The genes are TRBV2 and TRBJ2-7; D not certain. Germline V gives CDR1 SNHLY, CDR2 FYNNEI. The CDR3 is 12 amino acids. V was shortened by 6 bases and J by 6 bases, with 12 bases between the two germline ends. CDR3 in amino acids: CASSALRGEQYF. The CDR3 bases are TGTGCCAGCAGCGCTCTACGAGGCGAGCAGTACTTC.

J is TRBJ1-1 and V is TRBV7-3, with D hard to call. With 6 bases removed from V and 3 bases from J, the gap between germline ends came to 11 bases. The CDR3 has 13 amino acids. Germline lookup yields CDR1 SGHTA and CDR2 FQGTGA. The CDR3 region has the DNA TGTGCCAGCAGTATCTCCCCAGACACTGAAGCTTTCTTT. This codes for CASSISPDTEAFF. Drawing the rest from reference TRBV7-3 and TRBJ1-1, the complete variable domain is GAGVSQTPSNKVTEKGKYVELRCDPISGHTALYWYRQSLGQGPEFLIYFQGTGAADDSGLPNDRFFAVRPEGSVSTLKIQRTERGDSAVYLCASSISPDTEAFFGQGTRLTVV.

This chain joins TRBV28 and TRBJ1-4, with 8 nucleotides matching TRBD1. The J segment lost 2 bases and the V segment lost 6 bases, leaving 17 bases of the junction unmatched. Germline V gene sequence: CDR1 MDHEN, CDR2 SYDVKM. CDR3 length: 19 amino acids. The CDR3 sequence is CASSSGGLGSRGTNEKLFF. The CDR3 nucleotides are TGTGCCAGCAGCTCAGGGGGCCTGGGGTCCAGGGGGACTAATGAAAAACTGTTTTTT.

Only one count was recorded for this clone. V is TRBV9 and J is TRBJ1-5; D remains unclear. V dropped 1 base and J dropped 0 bases, with 2 bases sitting between them. Germline V gene data show CDR1 as SGDLS and CDR2 as YYNGEE. CDR3 length: 13 amino acids. This CDR3 is CASSVSSNQPQHF. CDR3 DNA sequence: TGTGCCAGCAGCGTATCTAGCAATCAGCCCCAGCATTTT.

The chain couples TRBV7-9 to TRBJ2-1; 12 nucleotides match TRBD2. With V trimmed by 5 bases and J by 7 bases, 9 bases remained unmatched. The CDR3 runs to 16 residues. In germline, CDR1 is SEHNR, CDR2 FQNEAQ (reference sequence). CDR3 in DNA: TGTGCCAGCAGCCCCCCTAGCGGGAGGGCCGGGAATGAGCAGTTCTTC. Protein: CASSPPSGRAGNEQFF.

J is TRBJ1-4 and V is TRBV7-9, with a weak D call TRBD1 (5 bases). Trimming took off 5 bases at V and 4 bases at J, with 14 bases between the two ends. The CDR3 is made up of 15 amino acids. Per the germline V gene, CDR1 is SEHNR and CDR2 is FQNEAQ (reference sequence). The CDR3 reads CASSGKGSLNEKLFF. DNA of the CDR3: TGTGCCAGCAGCGGGAAGGGGAGTCTTAATGAAAAACTGTTTTTT.

CDR3 sequence (DNA): TGCGCCAGCAGCCAACAGGGGGAAAAACTGTTTTTT. This gives the protein CASSQQGEKLFF. J is TRBJ1-4 and V is TRBV5-1, with TRBD1 identical over 7 bases. Germline V lookup: CDR1 SGHRS, CDR2 YFSETQ. Unmatched junction bases numbered 2, after V lost 4 bases and J lost 8 bases. The CDR3 contains 12 residues.

The chain couples TRBV7-9 to TRBJ2-5; 8 bases fit TRBD1. The CDR3 is 15 amino acids. Germline V gene data show CDR1 as SEHNR and CDR2 as FQNEAQ (reference sequence). With 4 bases clipped from V and 4 bases from J, the junction kept 8 bases outside the gene matches. The CDR3 loop is CASSSGTGGGETQYF. Written as DNA, the CDR3 is TGTGCCAGCAGCTCCGGGACAGGTGGGGGAGAGACCCAGTACTTC.

The V gene is TRBV27, the J gene TRBJ2-7; D call uncertain. CDR3 length: 11 amino acids. Trimming removed 2 bases from V and 5 bases from J, with 4 bases in between. From germline, CDR1 is MNHEY and CDR2 SMNVEV (reference sequence). CDR3 sequence: CASSLRNEQYF. CDR3 in DNA: TGTGCCAGCAGTTTAAGAAACGAGCAGTACTTC.

The chain joins TRBV2 to TRBJ2-3; TRBD1 matches 7 bases. Germline CDR1 and CDR2: SNHLY and FYNNEI. CDR3 length: 15 residues. With 6 bases clipped from V and 0 bases from J, the junction kept 6 bases outside the gene matches. CDR3 nucleotides: TGTGCCAGCAGACTACAGGGGCCTAGCACAGATACGCAGTATTTT. Encoded protein: CASRLQGPSTDTQYF. The full variable domain, its missing parts supplied by reference TRBV2 and TRBJ2-3, is EPEVTQTPSHQVTQMGQEVILRCVPISNHLYFYWYRQILGQKVEFLVSFYNNEISEKSEIFDDQFSVERPDGSNFTLKIRSTKLEDSAMYFCASRLQGPSTDTQYFGPGTRLTVL.

The chain joins TRBV4-3 to TRBJ1-4, with D hard to call. Between the trimmed V and J ends, which lost 0 bases and 3 bases, there was a span of 11 bases. Germline CDR1 LGHNA, CDR2 YSLEER. The CDR3 contains 16 residues. The CDR3 nucleotides read TGCGCCAGCAGCCAAGAGTTGGGGTGGGCTAATGAAAAACTGTTTTTT. This translates into CASSQELGWANEKLFF.

As to this clone: With only one base between it and a far larger clone, this is likely a read error. Other DNA sequences in the sample encode the same CDR3. The V and J genes are TRBV30 and TRBJ2-7; D is unresolved. The CDR3 length is 13 residues. Deletions cut 2 bases from V and 7 bases from J, with 15 bases between. Germline V gives CDR1 GTSNPN, CDR2 SVGIG (reference sequence). The CDR3 is CAWSIATPGEQYF. The DNA for the CDR3 is TGTGCCTGGAGTATTGCTACCCCAGGTGAGCAGTACTTC. The full variable domain, its missing parts supplied by reference TRBV30 and TRBJ2-7, is SQTIHQWPATLVQPVGSPLSLECTVEGTSNPNLYWYRQAAGRGLQLLFYSVGIGQISSEVPQNLSASRPQDRQFILSSKKLLLSDSGFYLCAWSIATPGEQYFGPGTRLTVT.

The sample holds a few counts of this clone. V is TRBV6-6 and J is TRBJ1-3; D unclear. Between the trimmed V and J ends, which lost 10 bases and 3 bases, there was a span of 16 bases. Germline lookup yields CDR1 MNHNY and CDR2 SVGAGI (reference sequence). The CDR3 is 14 residues long. The CDR3 DNA sequence: TGTGCCACCTCTCTTGGCATTTTTGGAAACACCATATATTTT. It is translated as CATSLGIFGNTIYF.

The chain recombines TRBV28 with TRBJ2-6; possibly TRBD2 for D (6 bases). Germline V CDR1 and CDR2: MDHEN, SYDVKM. Trimming shortened V by 5 bases and J by 0 bases, and 17 bases separated the two germline ends. The length of the CDR3 is 18 residues. For the CDR3, the DNA is TGTGCCAGCAGTGATCTCAGCCGGGGGAGCTCTGGGGCCAACGTCCTGACTTTC. Its translation: CASSDLSRGSSGANVLTF.

Comments on this clone: The germline gene is not matched at one end of the junction; a read error may be the cause. The chain links TRBV27 to TRBJ2-7; TRBD1 aligns across 10 bases. The CDR3 has 15 amino acids. Germline V CDR1 and CDR2: MNHEY, SMNVEV (reference sequence). The CDR3 here is CASSSRQGARAIANF. Here the CDR3 DNA reads TGTGCCAGCAGTTCCCGACAGGGGGCGAGGGCCATAGCAAACTTC.

This clone is a singleton in its sample. The chain has TRBV2 and TRBJ2-5; 10 bases line up with TRBD2. This CDR3 comprises 16 residues. Trimming at V came to 8 bases and at J to 3 bases, leaving 12 bases not matched to a gene. Germline CDR1 SNHLY, CDR2 FYNNEI. The CDR3 is CASLGLAERREETQYF. CDR3 in DNA: TGTGCCAGCCTCGGACTAGCGGAGCGACGTGAAGAGACCCAGTACTTC. Full variable domain (rest looked up from reference TRBV2 and TRBJ2-5): EPEVTQTPSHQVTQMGQEVILRCVPISNHLYFYWYRQILGQKVEFLVSFYNNEISEKSEIFDDQFSVERPDGSNFTLKIRSTKLEDSAMYFCASLGLAERREETQYFGPGTRLLVL.